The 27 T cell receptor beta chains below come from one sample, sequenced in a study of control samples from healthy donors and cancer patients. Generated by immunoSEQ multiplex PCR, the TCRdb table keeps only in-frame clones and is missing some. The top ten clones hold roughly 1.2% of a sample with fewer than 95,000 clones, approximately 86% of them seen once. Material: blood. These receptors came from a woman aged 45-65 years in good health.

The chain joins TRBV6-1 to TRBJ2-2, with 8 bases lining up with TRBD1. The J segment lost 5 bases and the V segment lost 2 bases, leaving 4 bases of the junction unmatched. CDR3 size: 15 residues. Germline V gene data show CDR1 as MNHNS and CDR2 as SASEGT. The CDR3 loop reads CASSERQGSTGELFF. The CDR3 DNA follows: TGTGCCAGCAGTGAAAGACAGGGGTCTACCGGGGAGCTGTTTTTT.

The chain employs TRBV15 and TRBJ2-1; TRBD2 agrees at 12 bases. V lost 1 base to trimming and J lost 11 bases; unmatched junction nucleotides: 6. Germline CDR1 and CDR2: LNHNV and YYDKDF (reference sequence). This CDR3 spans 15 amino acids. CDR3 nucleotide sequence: TGTGCCACCAGCAGAGCCGCTAGCGGGGGGGCCCAGCAGTTCTTC. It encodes CATSRAASGGAQQFF.

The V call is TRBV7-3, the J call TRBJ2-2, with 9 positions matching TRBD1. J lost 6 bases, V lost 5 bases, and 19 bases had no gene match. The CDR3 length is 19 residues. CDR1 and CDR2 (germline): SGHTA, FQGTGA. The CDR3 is CASSPGTGLSRTASGELFF. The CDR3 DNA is TGTGCCAGCAGCCCTGGGACAGGGTTATCCCGAACGGCCTCCGGGGAGCTGTTTTTT. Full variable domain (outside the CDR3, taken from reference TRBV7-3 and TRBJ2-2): GAGVSQTPSNKVTEKGKYVELRCDPISGHTALYWYRQSLGQGPEFLIYFQGTGAADDSGLPNDRFFAVRPEGSVSTLKIQRTERGDSAVYLCASSPGTGLSRTASGELFFGEGSRLTVL.

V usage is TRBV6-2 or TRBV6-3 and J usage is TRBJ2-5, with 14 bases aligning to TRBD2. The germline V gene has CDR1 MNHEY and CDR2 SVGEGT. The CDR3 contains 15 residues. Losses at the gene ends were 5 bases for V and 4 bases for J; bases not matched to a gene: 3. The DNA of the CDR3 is TGTGCCAGCAGTGGACTAGCGGGGGGAAGAGAGACCCAGTACTTC. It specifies CASSGLAGGRETQYF.

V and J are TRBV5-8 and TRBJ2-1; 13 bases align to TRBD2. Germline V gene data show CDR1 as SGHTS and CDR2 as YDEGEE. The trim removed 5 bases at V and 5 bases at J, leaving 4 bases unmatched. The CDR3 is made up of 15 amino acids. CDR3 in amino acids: CASSLLAGGNNEQFF. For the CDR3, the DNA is TGTGCCAGCAGTTTACTAGCGGGGGGGAACAATGAGCAGTTCTTC.

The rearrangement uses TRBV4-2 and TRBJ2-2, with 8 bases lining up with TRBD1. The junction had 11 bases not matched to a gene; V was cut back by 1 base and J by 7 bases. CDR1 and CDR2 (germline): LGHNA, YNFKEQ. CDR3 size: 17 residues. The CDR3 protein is CASSQGQGADPYGELFF. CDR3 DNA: TGTGCCAGCAGCCAAGGGCAGGGGGCTGATCCATACGGGGAGCTGTTTTTT.

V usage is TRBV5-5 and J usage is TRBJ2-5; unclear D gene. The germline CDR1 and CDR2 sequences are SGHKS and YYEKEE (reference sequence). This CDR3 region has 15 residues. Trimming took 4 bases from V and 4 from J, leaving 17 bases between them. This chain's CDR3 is CASSPEDLRPETQYF. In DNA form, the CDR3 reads TGTGCCAGCAGCCCCGAGGACCTAAGGCCAGAGACCCAGTACTTC.

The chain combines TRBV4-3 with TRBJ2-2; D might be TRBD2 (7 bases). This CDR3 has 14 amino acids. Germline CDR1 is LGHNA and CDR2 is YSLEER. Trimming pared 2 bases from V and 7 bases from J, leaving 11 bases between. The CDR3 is CASSQRGADGELFF. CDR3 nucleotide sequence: TGCGCCAGCAGCCAACGGGGGGCTGACGGGGAGCTGTTTTTT.

CDR3 bases: TGTGCCAGCAGGACGGGCGGGACGGGGGCTGGCGAGCAGTACTTC. This codes for CASRTGGTGAGEQYF. The rearrangement uses TRBV6-5 and TRBJ2-7; D is tentatively TRBD1 or TRBD2 (6 bases each). The CDR3 has 15 amino acids. V shed 6 bases and J shed 6 bases, with 21 bases lying between them. The germline V gene encodes CDR1 MNHEY and CDR2 SVGAGI.

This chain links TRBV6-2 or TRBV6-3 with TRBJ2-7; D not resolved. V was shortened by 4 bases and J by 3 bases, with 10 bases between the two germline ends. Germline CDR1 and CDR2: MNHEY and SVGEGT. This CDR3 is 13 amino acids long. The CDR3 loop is CASSFSSFYEQYF. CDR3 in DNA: TGTGCCAGCAGTTTTTCATCCTTCTACGAGCAGTACTTC.

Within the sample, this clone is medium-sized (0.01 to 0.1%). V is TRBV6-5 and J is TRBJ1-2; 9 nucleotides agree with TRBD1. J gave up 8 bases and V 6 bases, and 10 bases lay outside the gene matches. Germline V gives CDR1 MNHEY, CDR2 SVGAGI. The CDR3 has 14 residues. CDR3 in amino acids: CASSARGQGLGYTF. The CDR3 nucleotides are TGTGCCAGCAGCGCCCGGGGACAGGGCCTGGGCTACACCTTC.

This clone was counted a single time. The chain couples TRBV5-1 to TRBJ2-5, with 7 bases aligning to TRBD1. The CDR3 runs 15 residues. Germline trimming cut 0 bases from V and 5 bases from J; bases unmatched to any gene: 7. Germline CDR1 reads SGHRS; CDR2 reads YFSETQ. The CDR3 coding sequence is TGCGCCAGCAGCTTGGCAACAGGGGCCGAGGAGACCCAGTACTTC. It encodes CASSLATGAEETQYF.

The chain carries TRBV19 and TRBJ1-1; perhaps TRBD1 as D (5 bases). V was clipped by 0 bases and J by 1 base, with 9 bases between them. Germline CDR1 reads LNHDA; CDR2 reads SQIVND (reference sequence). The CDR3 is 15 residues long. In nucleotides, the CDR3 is TGTGCCAGTAGTATAGATAGGACACCGAACACTGAAGCTTTCTTT. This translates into CASSIDRTPNTEAFF.

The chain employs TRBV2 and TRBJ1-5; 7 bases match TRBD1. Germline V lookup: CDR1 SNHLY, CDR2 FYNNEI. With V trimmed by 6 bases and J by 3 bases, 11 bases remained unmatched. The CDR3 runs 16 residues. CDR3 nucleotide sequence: TGTGCCAGCAGGGGGGGGACGGGACAGCCCAATCAGCCCCAGCATTTT. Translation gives CASRGGTGQPNQPQHF.

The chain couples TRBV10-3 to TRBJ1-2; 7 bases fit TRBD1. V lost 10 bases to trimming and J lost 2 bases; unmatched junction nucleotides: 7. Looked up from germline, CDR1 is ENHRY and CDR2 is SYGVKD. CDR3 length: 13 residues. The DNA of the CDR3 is TGTGCCACTGGGGAGGGGGCCAACTATGGCTACACCTTC. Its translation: CATGEGANYGYTF.

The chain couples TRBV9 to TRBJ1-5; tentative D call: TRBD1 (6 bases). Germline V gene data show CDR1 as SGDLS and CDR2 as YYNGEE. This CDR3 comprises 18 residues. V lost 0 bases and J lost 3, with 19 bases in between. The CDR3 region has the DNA TGTGCCAGCAGCGTAGCTTGGGCAGGGGATCCCCACAATCAGCCCCAGCATTTT. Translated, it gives CASSVAWAGDPHNQPQHF.

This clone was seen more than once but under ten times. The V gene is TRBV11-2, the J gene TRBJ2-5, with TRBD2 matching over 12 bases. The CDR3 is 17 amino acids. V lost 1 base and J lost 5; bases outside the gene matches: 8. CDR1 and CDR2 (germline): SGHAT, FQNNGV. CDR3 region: CASSLGSSGRAGETQYF. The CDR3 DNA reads TGTGCCAGCAGCTTAGGGTCTAGCGGGAGGGCCGGGGAGACCCAGTACTTC.

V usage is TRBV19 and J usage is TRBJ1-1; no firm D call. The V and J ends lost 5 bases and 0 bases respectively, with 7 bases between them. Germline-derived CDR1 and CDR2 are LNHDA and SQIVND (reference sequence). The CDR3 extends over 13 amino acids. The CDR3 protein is CASSFAMNTEAFF. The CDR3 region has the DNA TGTGCCAGTAGTTTCGCGATGAACACTGAAGCTTTCTTT.

The CDR3 region has the DNA TGTGCCAGTATAAAAACAGGGGGCCGGAACAATGAGCAGTTCTTC. Its protein product is CASIKTGGRNNEQFF. V and J are TRBV19 and TRBJ2-1, with 9 bases fitting TRBD1. The CDR3 is made up of 15 amino acids. CDR1 and CDR2 from the germline V gene are LNHDA and SQIVND (reference sequence). With 7 bases clipped from V and 5 bases from J, the junction kept 9 bases outside the gene matches.

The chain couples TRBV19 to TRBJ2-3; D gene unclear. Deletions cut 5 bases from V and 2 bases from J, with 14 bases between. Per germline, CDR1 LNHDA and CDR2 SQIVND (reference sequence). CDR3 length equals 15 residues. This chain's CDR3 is CASSRAFGDTDTQYF. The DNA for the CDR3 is TGTGCCAGTAGTCGCGCATTCGGAGACACAGATACGCAGTATTTT.

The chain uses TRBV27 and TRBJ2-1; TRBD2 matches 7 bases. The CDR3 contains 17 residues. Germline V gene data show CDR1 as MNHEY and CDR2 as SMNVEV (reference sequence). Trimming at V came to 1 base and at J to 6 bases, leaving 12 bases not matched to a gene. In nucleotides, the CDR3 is TGTGCCAGCAGTTTATACCGTCAGGCTAGCGGAGCCAATGAGCAGTTCTTC. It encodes CASSLYRQASGANEQFF.

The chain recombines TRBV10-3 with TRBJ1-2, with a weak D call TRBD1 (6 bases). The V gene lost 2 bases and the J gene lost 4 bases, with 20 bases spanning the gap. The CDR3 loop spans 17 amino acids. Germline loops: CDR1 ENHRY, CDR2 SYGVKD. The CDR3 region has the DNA TGTGCCATCAGTGAGCCTCCATTCCGACAGGCCTTCTATGGCTACACCTTC. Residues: CAISEPPFRQAFYGYTF.

The CDR3 loop is CASSLAVQSSQETQYF. The CDR3 coding sequence is TGCGCCAGCAGCTTGGCCGTACAAAGTAGTCAAGAGACCCAGTACTTC. V and J are TRBV5-1 and TRBJ2-5; D ambiguous. V shed 0 bases and J shed 2 bases, with 14 bases lying between them. Per the germline V gene, CDR1 is SGHRS and CDR2 is YFSETQ. This CDR3 region has 16 residues.

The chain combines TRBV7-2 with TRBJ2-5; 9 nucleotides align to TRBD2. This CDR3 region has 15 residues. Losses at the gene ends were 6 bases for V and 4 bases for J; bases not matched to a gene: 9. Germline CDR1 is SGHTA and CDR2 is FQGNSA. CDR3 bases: TGTGCCAGCAGTCCGCGGGAGGGCCTGCGAGAGACCCAGTACTTC. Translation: CASSPREGLRETQYF.

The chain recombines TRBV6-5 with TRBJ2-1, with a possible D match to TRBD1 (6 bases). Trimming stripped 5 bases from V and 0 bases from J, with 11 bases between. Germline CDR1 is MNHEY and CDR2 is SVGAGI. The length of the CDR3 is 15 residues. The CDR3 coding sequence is TGTGCCAGCAGTCCCGACAGGAGCTCCTACAATGAGCAGTTCTTC. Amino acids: CASSPDRSSYNEQFF.

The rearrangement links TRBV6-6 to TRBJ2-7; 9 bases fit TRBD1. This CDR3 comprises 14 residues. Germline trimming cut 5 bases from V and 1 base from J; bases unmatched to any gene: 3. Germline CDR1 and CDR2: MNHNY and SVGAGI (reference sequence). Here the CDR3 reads CASSRQGGSYEQYF. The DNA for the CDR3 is TGTGCCAGCAGTCGACAGGGGGGATCCTACGAGCAGTACTTC.

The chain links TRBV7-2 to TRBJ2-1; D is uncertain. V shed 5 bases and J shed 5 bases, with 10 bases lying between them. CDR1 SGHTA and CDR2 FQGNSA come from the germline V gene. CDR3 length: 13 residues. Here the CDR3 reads CASSARRNNEQFF. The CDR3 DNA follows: TGTGCCAGCAGCGCCCGACGTAACAATGAGCAGTTCTTC.